A selection of T cell receptor beta chains follows, all from one sample in a study of CD8 T cells in ankylosing spondylitis. MiXCR, applied by TCRdb to the 5' RACE reads, yields one record per CDR3 protein. The sample includes about 240,000 distinct CDR3 sequences, roughly 10% of them seen just once. The sequenced material came from blood, either unsorted or a sorted T cell fraction (not recorded which). The receptors come from a male donor with ankylosing spondylitis or in good health (not recorded which). Both conserved end residues are part of each CDR3. D genes are given only for firm matches. Clone size appears in some rows only: once, few, many, or a class for an expanded clone.

d_call j_call clone_size v_call cdr3_aa cdr3_nt
TRBD2 TRBJ2-1 many TRBV27 CASSLSRGTSGAHEQFF TGTGCCAGCAGTTTATCTAGAGGGACTAGCGGGGCCCATGAGCAGTTCTTC
. TRBJ1-5 . TRBV6-1 CASSEAGPNQPQHF TGTGCCAGCAGTGAAGCTGGGCCCAATCAGCCCCAGCATTTT
TRBD2 TRBJ2-3 . TRBV7-9 CASSLEGGRASDTQYF TGTGCCAGCAGCTTAGAAGGCGGGAGGGCCTCAGATACGCAGTATTTT
. TRBJ2-1 many TRBV20-1 CSARGDLQISSYNEQFF TGCAGTGCTAGGGGGGACCTCCAGATAAGCTCCTACAATGAGCAGTTCTTC
TRBD2 TRBJ2-3 many TRBV3-1 CASSHLSGVRTDTQYF TGTGCCAGCAGCCACCTAAGCGGGGTACGAACAGATACGCAGTATTTT
. TRBJ2-1 . TRBV20-1 CSARFGALYNEQFF TGCAGTGCTAGATTTGGGGCCCTCTACAATGAGCAGTTCTTC
. TRBJ2-6 many TRBV5-1 CASSLIAASSGANVLTF TGCGCCAGCAGCTTGATAGCGGCGAGCTCTGGGGCCAACGTCCTGACTTTC
. TRBJ1-1 many TRBV11-3 CASSSGARGTEAFF TGTGCCAGCAGCTCGGGGGCGCGAGGAACTGAAGCTTTCTTT
. TRBJ2-7 many TRBV4-2 CASSQGTLYEQYF TGTGCCAGCAGCCAAGGGACCCTCTACGAGCAGTACTTC
TRBD1 TRBJ1-5 many TRBV12-3/TRBV12-4 CASKTTGEQPQHF TGTGCCAGCAAAACGACAGGGGAACAGCCCCAGCATTTT
. TRBJ1-2 many TRBV5-1 CASSTDRPIAGYTF TGCGCCAGCAGCACAGACAGGCCGATAGCAGGATACACCTTC
. TRBJ2-2 many TRBV20-1 CSARDVGNTGELFF TGCAGTGCTAGAGATGTTGGGAACACCGGGGAGCTGTTTTTT
TRBD1 TRBJ2-3 few TRBV29-1 CSVEQDRVTDTQYF TGCAGCGTTGAACAGGACAGGGTCACAGATACGCAGTATTTT
. TRBJ2-2 many TRBV6-5 CASSYVSGTTGELFF TGTGCCAGCAGTTACGTATCAGGGACCACCGGGGAGCTGTTTTTT
. TRBJ2-7 . TRBV2 CASSGHSVEQYF TGTGCCAGCAGTGGACACTCTGTCGAGCAGTACTTC
. TRBJ2-1 many TRBV30 CAWRVRGSRGEQFF TGTGCCTGGAGGGTTCGGGGTAGTCGCGGAGAGCAGTTCTTC
TRBD1 TRBJ2-7 many TRBV20-1 CSAEGQGESIYEQYF TGCAGTGCTGAGGGACAGGGGGAGAGTATCTACGAGCAGTACTTC
. TRBJ2-7 few TRBV10-3 CAISGNREKQYF TGTGCCATCAGTGGCAACAGGGAAAAGCAGTACTTC
TRBD2 TRBJ2-1 many TRBV29-1 CSVALAGGPNEQFF TGCAGCGTGGCGTTGGCGGGAGGGCCCAATGAGCAGTTCTTC
. TRBJ2-1 many TRBV29-1 CSVAEGRRAFTYNEQFF TGCAGCGTTGCGGAGGGACGCCGGGCTTTTACCTACAATGAGCAGTTCTTC
TRBD1 TRBJ2-7 . TRBV7-9 CASSSSGQGSNEQYF TGTGCCAGCAGCTCATCCGGACAGGGGAGCAACGAGCAGTACTTC
. TRBJ2-1 . TRBV9 CASSVGLAPYNEQFF TGTGCCAGCAGCGTAGGGCTAGCGCCCTACAATGAGCAGTTCTTC
TRBD1 TRBJ2-3 many TRBV20-1 CSARAGGLADTQYF TGCAGTGCTAGAGCAGGGGGCCTTGCAGATACGCAGTATTTT
. TRBJ1-1 many TRBV15 CATSRDLLVNTEAFF TGTGCCACCAGCAGAGATCTACTGGTCAACACTGAAGCTTTCTTT
. TRBJ1-4 . TRBV10-1 CASSESPTPGEKLFF TGCGCCAGCAGTGAGTCCCCCACCCCGGGGGAAAAACTGTTTTTT
. TRBJ2-7 many TRBV20-1 CSAFSQNRDDYEQYF TGCAGTGCTTTTTCTCAAAACCGGGACGACTACGAGCAGTACTTC
. TRBJ2-7 many TRBV28 CASSPGFPYEQYF TGTGCCAGCAGTCCCGGTTTCCCCTACGAGCAGTACTTC
TRBD2 TRBJ2-4 many TRBV13 CASSVGTSYIQYF TGTGCCAGCAGCGTGGGGACTAGCTACATTCAGTACTTC
. TRBJ1-1 many TRBV12-3/TRBV12-4 CASSPGPGGVNTEAFF TGTGCCAGCAGCCCCGGTCCAGGAGGGGTGAACACTGAAGCTTTCTTT
TRBD2 TRBJ2-1 . TRBV27 CASTAGGRYNEQFF TGTGCCAGTACTGCGGGGGGTAGGTACAATGAGCAGTTCTTC
. TRBJ1-2 many TRBV7-9 CASSLGGVYGYTF TGTGCCAGCAGCTTAGGAGGAGTCTATGGCTACACCTTC
TRBD1 TRBJ2-5 few TRBV7-7 CASSSTPGGSETQYF TGTGCCAGCAGCTCCACCCCAGGGGGTTCGGAGACCCAGTACTTC
TRBD2 TRBJ2-1 many TRBV27 CASSPSSGRPYNEQFF TGTGCCAGCAGCCCTTCGAGCGGGAGGCCTTACAATGAGCAGTTCTTC
. TRBJ2-5 many TRBV29-1 CSVGQQETQYF TGCAGCGTTGGGCAGCAAGAGACCCAGTACTTC
TRBD2 TRBJ2-1 few TRBV27 CASRTGTSGNEQFF TGTGCCAGCAGAACGGGGACTAGTGGCAATGAGCAGTTCTTC
. TRBJ2-5 many TRBV10-3 CAIKDFETQYF TGTGCCATCAAGGACTTTGAGACCCAGTACTTC
TRBD1 TRBJ1-1 once TRBV30 CAWGDRDEAFF TGTGCCTGGGGGGACAGGGACGAAGCTTTCTTT
. TRBJ2-4 many TRBV5-1 CASSLEGIIQYF TGCGCCAGCAGCTTGGAGGGGATCATTCAGTACTTC
TRBD1 TRBJ2-3 many TRBV5-1 CASSPGQIGTDTQYF TGCGCCAGCAGCCCGGGACAGATCGGCACAGATACGCAGTATTTT
TRBD1 TRBJ1-4 . TRBV2 CAANPGTGNEKLFF TGTGCCGCTAACCCCGGGACAGGGAATGAAAAACTGTTTTTT
. TRBJ2-5 many TRBV18 CASSPSLGETQYF TGTGCCAGCTCACCCTCTCTTGGTGAGACCCAGTACTTC
TRBD2 TRBJ2-3 . TRBV30 CAWSPKTSGIGDTQYF TGTGCCTGGAGCCCTAAGACTAGCGGGATTGGAGATACGCAGTATTTT
TRBD2 TRBJ2-1 . TRBV4-1 CASSQSGLRGGSYNEQFF TGCGCCAGCAGCCAATCAGGTTTACGGGGGGGCTCCTACAATGAGCAGTTCTTC
TRBD2 TRBJ2-2 . TRBV12-3/TRBV12-4 CAGSLGLAGIIGELFF TGTGCCGGCAGTTTGGGACTAGCGGGAATCATCGGGGAGCTGTTTTTT
. TRBJ1-5 . TRBV27 CASSREQLGGQPQHF TGTGCCAGCAGCCGCGAGCAGCTAGGGGGTCAGCCCCAGCATTTT
TRBD2 TRBJ2-3 many TRBV7-2 CASSPSGESTDTQYF TGTGCCAGCAGTCCTAGCGGGGAAAGCACAGATACGCAGTATTTT
. TRBJ1-4 . TRBV27 CASSPGGTSVGEKLFF TGTGCCAGCAGTCCGGGTGGGACGTCCGTGGGTGAAAAACTGTTTTTT
TRBD2 TRBJ2-7 many TRBV5-1 CASSLAPASGDPYEQYF TGCGCCAGCAGCTTGGCCCCGGCTAGCGGGGACCCCTACGAGCAGTACTTC
. TRBJ1-2 many TRBV5-1 CASSAHMRGASSYGYTF TGCGCCAGCAGCGCCCACATGAGGGGCGCATCATCCTATGGCTACACCTTC
. TRBJ2-7 . TRBV5-1 CASSLVGAGSANEQYF TGCGCCAGCAGCTTGGTCGGAGCAGGGTCCGCGAACGAGCAGTACTTC
. TRBJ1-2 few TRBV12-3/TRBV12-4 CASSLWGGGYTF TGTGCCAGCAGTTTGTGGGGTGGCGGCTACACCTTC
. TRBJ2-7 few TRBV11-2 CASSLDALASSRYEQYF TGTGCCAGCAGCTTAGATGCATTGGCTAGCAGTCGCTACGAGCAGTACTTC
TRBD2 TRBJ2-7 many TRBV7-6 CASSLSGSFNEQYF TGTGCCAGCAGCCTTAGCGGGAGTTTCAACGAGCAGTACTTC
TRBD1 TRBJ1-1 . TRBV7-9 CASSAQGAAEAFF TGTGCCAGCAGCGCACAGGGGGCGGCTGAAGCTTTCTTT
. TRBJ2-1 many TRBV20-1 CSARFGGMYNEQFF TGCAGTGCTAGATTCGGAGGGATGTACAATGAGCAGTTCTTC